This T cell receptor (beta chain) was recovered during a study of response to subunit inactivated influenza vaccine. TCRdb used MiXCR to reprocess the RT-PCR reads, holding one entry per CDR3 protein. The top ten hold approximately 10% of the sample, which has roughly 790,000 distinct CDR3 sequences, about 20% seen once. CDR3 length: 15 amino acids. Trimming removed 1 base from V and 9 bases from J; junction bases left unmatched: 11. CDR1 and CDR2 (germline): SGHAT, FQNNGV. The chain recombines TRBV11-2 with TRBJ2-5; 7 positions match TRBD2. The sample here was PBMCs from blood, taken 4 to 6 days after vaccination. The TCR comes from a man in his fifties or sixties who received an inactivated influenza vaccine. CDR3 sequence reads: CASSLGGAREKAQYF. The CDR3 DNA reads TGTGCCAGCAGCTTAGGGGGTGCGCGGGAGAAGGCCCAGTACTTC. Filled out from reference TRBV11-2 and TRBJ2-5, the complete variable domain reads EAGVAQSPRYKIIEKRQSVAFWCNPISGHATLYWYQQILGQGPKLLIQFQNNGVVDDSQLPKDRFSAERLKGVDSTLKIQPAKLEDSAVYLCASSLGGAREKAQYFGPGTRLLVL.